The 28 T cell receptor beta chains listed next were all sequenced from one sample in a study of T-cell memory formation after mild COVID-19. MiXCR, run by TCRdb on the 5' RACE reads, gives a single entry per CDR3 protein. In the table there are almost 250,000 distinct CDR3 sequences, just over 15% of which are singletons. The sequenced sample was PBMCs or a T cell subset sorted from them (not recorded which). The receptors derive from an adult woman who had mild COVID-19 (a few samples of this study predate the infection). Cell type and time point are not known.

The chain recombines TRBV4-2 with TRBJ2-1; 8 nucleotides match TRBD2. The ends lost 1 base at V and 2 bases at J; junction bases unmatched: 13. Germline V gene sequence: CDR1 LGHNA, CDR2 YNFKEQ. This CDR3 has 19 amino acids. The CDR3 DNA reads TGTGCCAGCAGCCAAGCCCCCCCGATAGCGGGACGCCCCTACAATGAGCAGTTCTTC. It codes for CASSQAPPIAGRPYNEQFF.

This clonotype was seen just once. The rearrangement joins TRBV2 to TRBJ1-3, with D unclear. This CDR3 has 13 residues. The ends were cut back, 3 bases at V and 5 bases at J, with 8 bases in the middle. From germline, CDR1 is SNHLY and CDR2 FYNNEI. The CDR3 DNA is TGTGCCAGCAGTGACGGTGGCAGAAACACCATATATTTT. Its translation is CASSDGGRNTIYF.

The chain couples TRBV18 to TRBJ2-5; 9 nucleotides align to TRBD1. The last part of the DNA fits TRBJ2-7 better; the J call may be wrong. This CDR3 is built from 17 residues. Looked up from germline, CDR1 is KGHSH and CDR2 is LQKENI. CDR3 sequence (DNA): TGTGCCAGCTCACCAAGCAATGTGGGGACAGGGTCCTACGAGCAGTACTTC. Translation: CASSPSNVGTGSYEQYF.

This clonotype was counted between two and nine times. The chain has TRBV12-3 or TRBV12-4 and TRBJ2-7; 13 positions agree with TRBD2. J lost 3 bases, V lost 6 bases, and 5 bases had no gene match. CDR3 length equals 15 residues. The CDR3, as DNA: TGTGCCAGCAGGCATAGACTAGCGGGAGGCTACGAGCAGTACTTC. Translating gives CASRHRLAGGYEQYF.

The chain employs TRBV4-3 and TRBJ2-2; no clear D gene. The CDR3 is made up of 13 amino acids. Trimming pared 0 bases from V and 4 bases from J, leaving 3 bases between. Per the germline V gene, CDR1 is LGHNA and CDR2 is YSLEER. CDR3 nucleotides: TGCGCCAGCAGCCAAGAGAGCACCGGGGAGCTGTTTTTT. Translated: CASSQESTGELFF.

This chain connects TRBV12-3 or TRBV12-4 to TRBJ2-5; D is unresolved. Trimming pared 3 bases from V and 5 bases from J, leaving 10 bases between. The CDR3 spans 13 residues. This chain's CDR3 is CASSFDPRETQYF. The CDR3, as DNA: TGTGCCAGCAGTTTTGACCCTCGGGAGACCCAGTACTTC.

This chain connects TRBV20-1 to TRBJ2-7; 7 bases map to TRBD1. This CDR3 has 15 amino acids. Trimming cost V 1 base and J 1 base; bases outside gene matches: 7. Germline V gene data show CDR1 as DFQATT and CDR2 as SNEGSKA (reference sequence). The CDR3 DNA is TGCAGTGCTAGAGCACGGACAGGCCTTTCCTACGAGCAGTACTTC. The encoded protein is CSARARTGLSYEQYF.

This clonotype was observed at least ten times. The rearrangement uses TRBV7-3 and TRBJ2-7; 7 bases fit TRBD2. From germline, CDR1 is SGHTA and CDR2 FQGTGA. The CDR3 spans 15 residues. The trim removed 1 base at V and 2 bases at J, leaving 5 bases unmatched. The chain's CDR3 is CASSLRASGAYEQYF. The CDR3 nucleotides are TGTGCCAGCAGCTTAAGGGCTAGCGGTGCCTACGAGCAGTACTTC.

There are many counts of this clonotype. The V and J genes are TRBV30 and TRBJ1-1, with 9 bases lining up with TRBD1. J gave up 4 bases and V 2 bases, and 5 bases lay outside the gene matches. Germline CDR1 and CDR2: GTSNPN and SVGIG (reference sequence). This CDR3 has 14 residues. In DNA form, the CDR3 reads TGTGCCTGGAGTAAGGACAGGGGTATCACTGAAGCTTTCTTT. Translated: CAWSKDRGITEAFF. Together with reference TRBV30 and TRBJ1-1, the CDR3 gives the full variable domain: SQTIHQWPATLVQPVGSPLSLECTVEGTSNPNLYWYRQAAGRGLQLLFYSVGIGQISSEVPQNLSASRPQDRQFILSSKKLLLSDSGFYLCAWSKDRGITEAFFGQGTRLTVV.

J is TRBJ1-1 and V is TRBV20-1; unclear D gene. CDR1 DFQATT and CDR2 SNEGSKA come from the germline V gene (reference sequence). V lost 2 bases to trimming and J lost 4 bases, with 5 bases between them. The CDR3 runs 11 residues. CDR3 DNA: TGCAGTGCTAGAAAATCCACTGAAGCTTTCTTT. This codes for CSARKSTEAFF.

DNA for the CDR3: TGTGCCAGTAGTAAGCTCAATCAGCCCCAGCATTTT. This sequence encodes CASSKLNQPQHF. The rearrangement links TRBV19 to TRBJ1-5; D is unresolved. Germline-derived CDR1 and CDR2 are LNHDA and SQIVND (reference sequence). This CDR3 comprises 12 residues. Deletions cut 4 bases from V and 3 bases from J, with 4 bases between.

This chain links TRBV9 with TRBJ1-5, with D tentatively TRBD1 (5 bases). The germline V gene encodes CDR1 SGDLS and CDR2 YYNGEE. Trimming cost V 3 bases and J 6 bases, with 16 bases left between them. The CDR3 has 15 residues. The CDR3 DNA reads TGTGCCAGCAGCGGGGACCATTCATCCCCTCAGCCCCAGCATTTT. Amino acid sequence: CASSGDHSSPQPQHF.

The table lists this clonotype with a few counts. The rearrangement joins TRBV10-3 to TRBJ1-5; 8 nucleotides line up with TRBD1. CDR1 is ENHRY, CDR2 SYGVKD, per germline. The CDR3 consists of 17 residues. The J segment lost 0 bases and the V segment lost 10 bases, leaving 14 bases of the junction unmatched. Here the CDR3 reads CATEDRDNHYSNQPQHF. The DNA of the CDR3 is TGTGCCACCGAGGACAGGGACAATCACTATAGCAATCAGCCCCAGCATTTT.

Many counts were recorded for this clonotype. This sequence joins TRBV7-9 and TRBJ2-7; D is tentatively TRBD1 or TRBD2 (5 bases each). The CDR3 covers 14 residues. V was trimmed by 6 bases and J by 0 bases, leaving 12 bases between them. The germline V gene encodes CDR1 SEHNR and CDR2 FQNEAQ (reference sequence). The CDR3 protein is CASRGTGPSYEQYF. The CDR3 nucleotides are TGTGCCAGCAGGGGGACGGGACCCTCCTACGAGCAGTACTTC.

This clonotype has more than one count but fewer than ten. The chain links TRBV4-1 to TRBJ2-5, with 10 bases lining up with TRBD2. Losses at the gene ends were 4 bases for V and 4 bases for J; bases not matched to a gene: 12. The germline V gene has CDR1 MGHRA and CDR2 YSYEKL. The CDR3 covers 17 residues. DNA of the CDR3: TGCGCCAGCAGCCGGGGTACCAGCGGGAGGGCCGCAGAGACCCAGTACTTC. It specifies CASSRGTSGRAAETQYF.

The chain's CDR3 is CAISAKASGSGEQYF. CDR3 nucleotides: TGTGCCATCAGCGCGAAGGCTAGCGGAAGCGGCGAGCAGTACTTC. This rearrangement joins TRBV10-3 to TRBJ2-7; 7 positions agree with TRBD2. The CDR3 length is 15 residues. V lost 6 bases, J lost 6 bases, and 14 bases stayed unmatched. Germline V lookup: CDR1 ENHRY, CDR2 SYGVKD.

V usage is TRBV11-3 and J usage is TRBJ2-1; the match to TRBD2 covers 9 bases. Germline CDR1 and CDR2: SGHNT and YENEEA. This CDR3 spans 14 amino acids. V gave up 5 bases and J gave up 9 bases; unmatched junction bases: 8. The CDR3 sequence is CASSTRLAETEQFF. CDR3 nucleotide sequence: TGTGCCAGCAGCACCCGACTAGCGGAGACTGAGCAGTTCTTC.

The chain combines TRBV12-3 or TRBV12-4 with TRBJ1-2; D gene uncertain. The CDR3 loop spans 9 amino acids. V was pared by 3 bases and J by 12 bases, with 5 bases between. The CDR3, as DNA: TGTGCCAGCAGTTTGTCGCACACCTTC. Amino acid sequence: CASSLSHTF.

The table lists this clonotype with a few counts. The chain employs TRBV7-8 and TRBJ2-4; 9 nucleotides match TRBD1. From germline, CDR1 is SGHVS and CDR2 FQNEAQ. V dropped 2 bases and J dropped 3; count of bases not matched to a gene: 11. The CDR3 has 18 residues. The CDR3 here is CASSLLFTRDRVKNIQYF. The CDR3, as DNA: TGTGCCAGCAGCTTATTGTTTACTCGGGACAGGGTCAAAAACATTCAGTACTTC.

This clonotype was detected many times. The rearrangement joins TRBV7-6 to TRBJ1-1; tentatively, D is TRBD1 (5 bases). Germline-derived CDR1 and CDR2 are SGHVS and FNYEAQ. The CDR3 has 16 amino acids. Deletions cut 2 bases from V and 4 bases from J, with 17 bases between. In DNA, the CDR3 is TGTGCCAGCAGCTTAAGGTCTGGCCCAGGGTCCACTGAAGCTTTCTTT. Protein: CASSLRSGPGSTEAFF.

This chain joins TRBV5-1 and TRBJ2-1; tentatively, D is TRBD1 (6 bases). Germline V CDR1 and CDR2: SGHRS, YFSETQ. V shed 5 bases and J shed 7 bases, with 13 bases lying between them. The length of the CDR3 is 13 residues. The CDR3 region is CASSPWGQNEQFF. In DNA form, the CDR3 reads TGCGCCAGCAGTCCATGGGGGCAGAATGAGCAGTTCTTC.

This clonotype was detected only a few times. In nucleotides, the CDR3 is TGTGCCAGCAGCCTGGGACTAGCGGGAGGTAGCTCCTACGAGCAGTACTTC. Protein product: CASSLGLAGGSSYEQYF. The rearrangement uses TRBV4-2 and TRBJ2-7, with TRBD2 matching 15 bases. Germline V gene lookup returns CDR1 LGHNA and CDR2 YNFKEQ. This CDR3 has 17 residues. V trimming: 4 bases; J trimming: 0 bases; junction bases outside the gene matches: 4.

The chain is built from TRBV5-1 and TRBJ2-5, with 12 bases fitting TRBD2. V lost 4 bases and J lost 5; bases outside the gene matches: 6. The CDR3 consists of 15 residues. Germline assignment: CDR1 SGHRS and CDR2 YFSETQ. The CDR3 DNA follows: TGCGCCAGCAGCCCGATAGGGACTAGCGGGGAGACCCAGTACTTC. It yields the protein CASSPIGTSGETQYF.

The rearrangement joins TRBV29-1 to TRBJ2-7, with TRBD1 matching 11 bases. This CDR3 comprises 12 residues. Looked up from germline, CDR1 is SQVTM and CDR2 is ANQGSEA. V trimming: 4 bases; J trimming: 5 bases; junction bases outside the gene matches: 1. This CDR3 is CSVGDRGNEQYF. The CDR3, as DNA: TGCAGCGTTGGGGACAGGGGGAACGAGCAGTACTTC.

To note about this clonotype: The junction departs from the called germline gene at one end, perhaps through a read error. CDR3 in amino acids: CVSSQYNQETQYF. DNA for the CDR3: TGTGTCAGCAGCCAATACAACCAAGAGACCCAGTACTTC. This rearrangement joins TRBV7-9 to TRBJ2-5; no clear D gene. Germline V gives CDR1 SEHNR, CDR2 FQNEAQ (reference sequence). This CDR3 is 13 amino acids long.

The genes are TRBV5-1 and TRBJ2-5; TRBD2 agrees at 9 bases. After removal of 6 bases from V and 3 bases from J, the junction contained 9 bases not matched to a gene. The CDR3 has 15 amino acids. Germline CDR1 SGHRS, CDR2 YFSETQ. Here the CDR3 DNA reads TGCGCCAGCACCAAAGATAGCGGGAGAGAAGAGACCCAGTACTTC. Residues: CASTKDSGREETQYF.

The V gene is TRBV7-2, the J gene TRBJ1-2; D gene unclear. The V gene's germline CDR1 is SGHTA and CDR2 FQGNSA. Between the trimmed V and J ends, which lost 3 bases and 8 bases, there was a span of 13 bases. This CDR3 is 13 amino acids long. The CDR3 loop is CASSFDGGYGYTF. As DNA, the CDR3 is TGTGCCAGCAGCTTTGACGGAGGATACGGCTACACCTTC.

This clonotype has just a few counts. The rearrangement links TRBV7-8 to TRBJ2-1; 8 nucleotides line up with TRBD2. V dropped 3 bases and J dropped 8; count of bases not matched to a gene: 15. The length of the CDR3 is 17 residues. Germline values: CDR1 SGHVS, CDR2 FQNEAQ. This chain's CDR3 is CASSLVDSGTSLYEQFF. DNA for the CDR3: TGTGCCAGCAGCTTGGTAGACTCCGGGACTAGTTTATATGAGCAGTTCTTC.